This is a list of T cell receptor beta chains from one sample in a study of blood T cell repertoires in COVID-19. The method was immunoSEQ multiplex PCR; TCRdb's version includes in-frame clones alone and lacks a portion of them. This table has more than 95,000 clones, around 90% appearing once. Sample: peripheral blood. The source of these receptors is a human donor in a cohort sampled during active COVID-19. Both conserved end residues are part of each CDR3. Each record gives: V gene, CDR3 protein.

>TRBV18
CASSPSGDGGYTF
>TRBV6-1
CASSVLRGPDHYSNQPQHF
>TRBV19
CASSKTPDRALSYGYTF
>TRBV30
CAWSALGTGHAFF
>TRBV19
CASIPSDRGLNQPQHF
>TRBV27
CASSFGRGNQPQHF
>TRBV6-1
CASSEGSVFLSSYNEQFF
>TRBV24-1
CATSDLRQGNIQYF
>TRBV3-1/TRBV3-2
CASSLAGGPSYEQYF
>TRBV11-2
CASSLSPQWNTEAFF
>TRBV5-1
CASRQGFSSNYGYTF
>TRBV30
CAWTTGTGNYEQYF
>TRBV28
CASSPRGAGAAWSYNEQFF
>TRBV11-2
CASSFRGTGELFF
>TRBV2
CASQEGEQYF
>TRBV19
CASSIGQTTSTDTQYF
>TRBV19
CASSIGTEPAYEQYF
>TRBV29-1
CSGGTEFYEQYF
>TRBV6-1
CASSAQGVPNTGELFF
>TRBV6-4
CASSELAGVQETQYF
>TRBV19
CASSTETGFSSYNEQFF
>TRBV6-5
CASSYFRLGSGVQFF
>TRBV3-1/TRBV3-2
CASSQGFTSGSRGNEQFF
>TRBV11-2
CASSLGGQTIYEQYF
>TRBV28
CASHGGAKNIQYF
>TRBV9
CASSVGTGGRQETQYF
>TRBV14
CASSRGILGEKLFF
>TRBV11-2
CASSLGQGVGGQYF
>TRBV6-5
CASSSGAYGYTF
>TRBV5-1
CASSLLVSANYNEQFF
>TRBV5-1
CASRSSPGQGVYEQYF
>TRBV4-1
CASSQEVRAGVSSYEQYF
>TRBV6-6
CASSGPGQGNEKLFF
>TRBV4-1
CASSFIFSYEQYF
>TRBV7-3
CASSDGVTYEQYF
>TRBV5-1
CASSLAASGRAYNEQFF
>TRBV11-3
CASSNSQGTSTDTQYF
>TRBV5-4
CASSLGTGLSYGYTF
>TRBV5-5
CASSLYGQGEETQYF
>TRBV9
CASSVGGQGEIYEQYF
>TRBV5-5
CASSLVVLAGVLETQYF
>TRBV27
CATSTGNYEQYF
>TRBV10-3
CAISEFRDRGYGYTF
>TRBV19
CASRYNTRMNTEAFF
>TRBV28
CASSFGGSRTDTQYF
>TRBV4-3
CASSQDRSASGRSYEQYF
>TRBV13
CASSSDRGTSSPLHF
>TRBV7-2
CASSLTGFSTDTQYF
>TRBV7-6
CASSLGDDRGYEQYF
>TRBV19
CASRQGLGTEAFF
>TRBV4-2
CASSQGTSPETQYF
>TRBV6-2/TRBV6-3
CASSRPSGRAGETQYF
>TRBV9
CASSPGGQGAVYYGYTF
>TRBV6-4
CATQPASSGELFF
>TRBV7-2
CASSLNAGVGNTIYF
>TRBV27
CASSPLAASYNEQFF
>TRBV5-1
CASSQGNRGSPQHF
>TRBV2
CASRTGISANYGYTF
>TRBV28
CASRVGQEGQPQHF